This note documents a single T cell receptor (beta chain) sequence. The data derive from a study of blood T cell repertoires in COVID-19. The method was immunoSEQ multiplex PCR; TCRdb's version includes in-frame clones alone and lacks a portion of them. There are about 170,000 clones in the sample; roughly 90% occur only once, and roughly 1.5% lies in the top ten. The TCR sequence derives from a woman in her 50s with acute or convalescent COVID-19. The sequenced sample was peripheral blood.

CDR3 bases: TGTGCCAGCTCACCACCATCCAGGGTCGAAGCTTTCTTT. It is translated as CASSPPSRVEAFF. V usage is TRBV18 and J usage is TRBJ1-1; a weak D match, TRBD1 (5 bases). Germline V gene sequence: CDR1 KGHSH, CDR2 LQKENI. The CDR3 is made up of 13 amino acids. The V and J ends lost 0 bases and 8 bases respectively, with 10 bases between them. The full variable domain, in which reference TRBV18 and TRBJ1-1 provide the parts outside the CDR3, is NAGVMQNPRHLVRRRGQEARLRCSPMKGHSHVYWYRQLPEEGLKFMVYLQKENIIDESGMPKERFSAEFPKEGPSILRIQQVVRGDSAAYFCASSPPSRVEAFFGQGTRLTVV.